Listed below are T cell receptor beta chains from one sample, sequenced in a study of blood T cell repertoires in COVID-19. Sequenced by immunoSEQ multiplex PCR; TCRdb stores in-frame clones only, minus some. The repertoire holds fewer than 250,000 clones, with 70% to 90% as singletons. Sequenced sample: peripheral blood. The origin of the receptors is a woman in her sixties or seventies with active or convalescent COVID-19. Each CDR3 is given with its conserved first and last residue. Fields, in order: V gene, clone size, D gene, CDR3 length, J gene, CDR3 protein, CDR3 DNA. A D gene is named only where the DNA matches it firmly. Some rows mark clone size as missing; the rest say once, few, many or name a class of expanded clone.

TRBV25-1	-	-	14	TRBJ2-1	CASSESTGPHEQFF	TGTGCCAGCAGTGAATCCACAGGGCCCCATGAGCAGTTCTTC
TRBV11-3	once	TRBD2	15	TRBJ2-1	CASSSTSAFYNEQFF	TGTGCCAGCAGCTCGACTAGCGCCTTCTACAATGAGCAGTTCTTC
TRBV6-2/TRBV6-3	-	-	16	TRBJ2-7	CASSYGVTAFSYEQYF	TGTGCCAGCAGTTACGGAGTGACAGCCTTCTCCTACGAGCAGTACTTC
TRBV3-1/TRBV3-2	-	-	14	TRBJ1-1	CASSPSSSNTEAFF	TGTGCCAGCAGCCCCTCGTCGTCGAACACTGAAGCTTTCTTT
TRBV2	-	-	14	TRBJ2-4	CASRTLGDKNIQYF	TGTGCCAGCAGAACCCTCGGGGACAAAAACATTCAGTACTTC
TRBV9	-	-	14	TRBJ2-3	CASSVATDEGTQYF	TGTGCCAGCAGCGTAGCCACAGATGAAGGTACGCAGTATTTT
TRBV9	-	-	15	TRBJ1-6	CASSVDSLPNSPLHF	TGTGCCAGCAGCGTAGACAGCCTACCTAATTCACCCCTCCACTTT
TRBV19	once	-	15	TRBJ1-1	CASWQTSGTNTEAFF	TGTGCCAGTTGGCAAACTAGCGGGACGAACACTGAAGCTTTCTTT
TRBV24-1	-	-	14	TRBJ2-7	CATSGSTSVGEQYF	TGTGCCACCAGTGGCTCTACGTCGGTCGGCGAGCAGTACTTC
TRBV10-3	-	TRBD2	17	TRBJ2-1	CAISESISGPSYNEQFF	TGTGCCATCAGTGAGTCGATTAGCGGGCCCTCCTACAATGAGCAGTTCTTC
TRBV4-1	-	TRBD1	17	TRBJ2-1	CASSQALMGQGRNEQFF	TGCGCCAGCAGCCAAGCTCTTATGGGACAGGGAAGGAATGAGCAGTTCTTC
TRBV6-1	-	-	17	TRBJ2-1	CASSENGATDDYNEQFF	TGTGCCAGCAGTGAAAATGGTGCGACAGACGACTACAATGAGCAGTTCTTC
TRBV6-5	once	TRBD2	14	TRBJ2-7	CASSSGMISYEQYF	TGTGCCAGCAGTAGCGGGATGATCTCCTACGAGCAGTACTTC
TRBV28	-	TRBD2	13	TRBJ2-7	CASRQRERDEQYF	TGTGCCAGCAGACAGCGGGAGAGGGACGAGCAGTACTTC
TRBV5-1	-	TRBD1	14	TRBJ1-2	CASSPRTGNYGYTF	TGCGCCAGCAGCCCGAGGACAGGGAACTATGGCTACACCTTC
TRBV24-1	-	-	12	TRBJ2-2	CATSRGTGELFF	TGTGCCACCAGCAGGGGCACCGGGGAGCTGTTTTTT
TRBV18	-	TRBD1	13	TRBJ2-5	CASSEGQKETQYF	TGTGCCAGCTCAGAGGGACAGAAAGAGACCCAGTACTTC
TRBV6-5	-	-	11	TRBJ2-3	CASSTLDTQYF	TGTGCCAGCAGTACATTAGATACGCAGTATTTT
TRBV6-6	-	TRBD2	14	TRBJ2-7	CASSYDGRRDEQYF	TGTGCCAGCAGTTACGACGGGAGGCGGGACGAGCAGTACTTC
TRBV19	once	-	12	TRBJ2-3	CASRLSGDTQYF	TGTGCCAGTAGGTTGTCCGGGGATACGCAGTATTTT
TRBV3-1/TRBV3-2	-	TRBD2	18	TRBJ2-2	CASSHPGTSGSSTGELFF	TGTGCCAGCAGCCACCCCGGGACTAGCGGGAGTTCTACCGGGGAGCTGTTTTTT
TRBV4-2	-	TRBD1	16	TRBJ2-2	CASSQDLGQEIGELFF	TGTGCCAGCAGCCAAGATCTTGGACAGGAAATCGGGGAGCTGTTTTTT
TRBV19	-	-	15	TRBJ1-4	CASRNQRSVNEKLFF	TGTGCCAGTAGGAACCAGAGAAGCGTTAATGAAAAACTGTTTTTT
TRBV5-8	-	TRBD2	18	TRBJ2-5	CASSLAGTSGAFQETQYF	TGTGCCAGCAGCCTCGCCGGGACTAGCGGGGCGTTCCAAGAGACCCAGTACTTC